This T cell receptor beta chain was sequenced during a study of monozygotic twins with inflammatory bowel disease. Germline V gene sequence: CDR1 GTSNPN, CDR2 SVGIG (reference sequence). The CDR3 covers 13 residues. Total RNA, at 3,000 to 4,500 ng, went into every TCR library. Reprocessing the 5' RACE reads, TCRdb reports a single entry for every CDR3 protein and omits DNA. Its table records around 380,000 distinct CDR3 sequences. The source is a human donor with ulcerative colitis or Crohn's disease, or a healthy co-twin of an affected twin (not recorded which). The chain uses TRBV30 and TRBJ2-7; no DNA is available, so the TRBD2 call from TCRdb remains unchecked. The sequencing sample was made of blood. CDR3 amino acids: CAWGAGFPYEQYF. Based on the CDR3 plus reference TRBV30 and TRBJ2-7, the full variable domain is SQTIHQWPATLVQPVGSPLSLECTVEGTSNPNLYWYRQAAGRGLQLLFYSVGIGQISSEVPQNLSASRPQDRQFILSSKKLLLSDSGFYLCAWGAGFPYEQYFGPGTRLTVT.